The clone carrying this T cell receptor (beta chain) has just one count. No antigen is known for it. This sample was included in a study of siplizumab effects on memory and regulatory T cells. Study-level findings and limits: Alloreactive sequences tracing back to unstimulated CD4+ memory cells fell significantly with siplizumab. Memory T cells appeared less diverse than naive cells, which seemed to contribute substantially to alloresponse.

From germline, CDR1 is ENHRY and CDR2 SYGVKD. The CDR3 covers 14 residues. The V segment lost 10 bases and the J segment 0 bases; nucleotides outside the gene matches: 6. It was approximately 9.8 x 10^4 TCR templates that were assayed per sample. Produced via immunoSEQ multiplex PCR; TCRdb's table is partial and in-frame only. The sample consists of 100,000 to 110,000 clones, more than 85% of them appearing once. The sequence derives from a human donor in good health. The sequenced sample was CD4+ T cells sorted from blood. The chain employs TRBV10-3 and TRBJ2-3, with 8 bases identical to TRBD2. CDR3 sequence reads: CATRGGISTDTQYF. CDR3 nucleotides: TGTGCCACCCGGGGGGGGATTAGCACAGATACGCAGTATTTT.